Each of the 3 T cell receptor beta chains below was sequenced from the same sample in a study of blood T cell repertoires in COVID-19. Assay used: immunoSEQ multiplex PCR; TCRdb lists only in-frame clones, some missing. The data show roughly 260,000 clones, about nine tenths seen once. Material: PBMCs or T cells enriched from blood (not recorded which). These receptor sequences come from a woman between 18 and 29 years old who had recovered from COVID-19.

At least ten counts were recorded for this clone. The chain combines TRBV7-8 with TRBJ2-3; D may be TRBD2 (6 bases). Trimming took off 2 bases at V and 7 bases at J, with 16 bases between the two ends. CDR1 is SGHVS and CDR2 is FQNEAQ in the germline V gene. This CDR3 region has 15 residues. The CDR3 region is CASSLSGGMGHTQYF. CDR3 DNA sequence: TGTGCCAGCAGCTTATCCGGCGGGATGGGGCATACGCAGTATTTT.

The genes are TRBV7-9 and TRBJ1-5; D ambiguous. The CDR3 covers 17 residues. V lost 1 base and J 0 bases, leaving 13 bases between the germline ends. Per the germline V gene, CDR1 is SEHNR and CDR2 is FQNEAQ (reference sequence). CDR3 residues: CASSLEGGGNSNQPQHF. CDR3 DNA: TGTGCCAGCAGCTTAGAGGGAGGCGGAAATAGCAATCAGCCCCAGCATTTT.

This clone was observed once. This chain uses TRBV19 with TRBJ2-1, with D tentatively TRBD1 (5 bases). Trimming stripped 0 bases from V and 9 bases from J, with 9 bases between. CDR3 length: 13 amino acids. Germline CDR1 LNHDA, CDR2 SQIVND (reference sequence). This CDR3 reads CASSIDQGTEQFF. The CDR3 nucleotides are TGTGCCAGTAGTATAGATCAGGGAACTGAGCAGTTCTTC.